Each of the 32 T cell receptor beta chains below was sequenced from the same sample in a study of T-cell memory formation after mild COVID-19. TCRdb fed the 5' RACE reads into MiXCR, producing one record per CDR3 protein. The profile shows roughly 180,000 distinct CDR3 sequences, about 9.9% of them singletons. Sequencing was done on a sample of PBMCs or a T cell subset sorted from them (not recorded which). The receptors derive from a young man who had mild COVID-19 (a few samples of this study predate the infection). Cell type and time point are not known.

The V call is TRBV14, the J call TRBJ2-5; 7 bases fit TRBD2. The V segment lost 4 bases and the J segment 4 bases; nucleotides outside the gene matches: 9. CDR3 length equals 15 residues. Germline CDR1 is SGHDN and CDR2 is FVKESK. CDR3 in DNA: TGTGCCAGCAGCCGAGACGGACTAGTTGGAGAGACCCAGTACTTC. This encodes CASSRDGLVGETQYF.

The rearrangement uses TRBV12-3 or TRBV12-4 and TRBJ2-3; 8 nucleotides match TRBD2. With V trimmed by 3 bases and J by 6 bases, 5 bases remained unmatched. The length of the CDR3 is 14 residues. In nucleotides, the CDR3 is TGTGCCAGCAGTTTGTCCGGGGGGGGTGATACGCAGTATTTT. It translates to CASSLSGGGDTQYF.

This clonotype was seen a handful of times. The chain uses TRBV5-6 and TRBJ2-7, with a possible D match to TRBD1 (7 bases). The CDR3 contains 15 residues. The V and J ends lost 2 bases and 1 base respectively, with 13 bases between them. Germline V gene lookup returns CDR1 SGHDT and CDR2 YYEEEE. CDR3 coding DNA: TGTGCCAGCAGCTTATCCAGGGGGAGGTCCTACGAGCAGTACGTC. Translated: CASSLSRGRSYEQYV.

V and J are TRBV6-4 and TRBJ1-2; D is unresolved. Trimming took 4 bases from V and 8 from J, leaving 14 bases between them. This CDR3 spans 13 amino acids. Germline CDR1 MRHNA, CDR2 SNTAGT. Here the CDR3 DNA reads TGTGCCAGCAGTGCCGCGTTGTTTGGGGGCTACACCTTC. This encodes CASSAALFGGYTF.

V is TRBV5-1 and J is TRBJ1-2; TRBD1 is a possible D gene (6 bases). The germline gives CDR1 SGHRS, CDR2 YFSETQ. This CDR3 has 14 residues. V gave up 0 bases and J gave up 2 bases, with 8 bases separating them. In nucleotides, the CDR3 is TGCGCCAGCAGCTTGGGAGACAGGAACTATGGCTACACCTTC. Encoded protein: CASSLGDRNYGYTF.

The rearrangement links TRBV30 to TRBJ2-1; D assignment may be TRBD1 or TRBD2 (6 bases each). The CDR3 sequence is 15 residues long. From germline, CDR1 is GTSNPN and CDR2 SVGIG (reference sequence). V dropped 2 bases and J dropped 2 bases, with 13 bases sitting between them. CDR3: CAWSSEGTTYNEQFF. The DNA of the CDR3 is TGTGCCTGGAGTTCGGAGGGGACAACCTACAATGAGCAGTTCTTC.

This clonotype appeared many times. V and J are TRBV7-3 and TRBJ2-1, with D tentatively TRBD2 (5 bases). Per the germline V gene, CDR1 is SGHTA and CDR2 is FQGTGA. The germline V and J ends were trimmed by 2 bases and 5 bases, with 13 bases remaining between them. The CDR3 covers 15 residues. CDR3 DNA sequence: TGTGCCAGCAGCTTATGGGCGCGGGCTAACAATGAGCAGTTCTTC. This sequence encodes CASSLWARANNEQFF.

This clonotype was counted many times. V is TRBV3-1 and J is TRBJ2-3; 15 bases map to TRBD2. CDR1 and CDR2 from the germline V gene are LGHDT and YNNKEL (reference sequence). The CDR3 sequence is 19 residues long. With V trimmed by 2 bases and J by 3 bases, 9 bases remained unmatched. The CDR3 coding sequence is TGTGCCAGCAGCCAAAAGGGACTAGCGGGGGGCCTTCGAACAGATACGCAGTATTTT. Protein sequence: CASSQKGLAGGLRTDTQYF.

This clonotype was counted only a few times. CDR3 DNA sequence: TGTGCCAGCTCACCTAATAGCGGGGGCCAATCAACCGGGGAGCTGTTTTTT. Protein: CASSPNSGGQSTGELFF. The V and J genes are TRBV18 and TRBJ2-2, with 9 nucleotides matching TRBD2. V dropped 3 bases and J dropped 5; count of bases not matched to a gene: 10. CDR1 and CDR2 (germline): KGHSH, LQKENI. The CDR3 spans 17 residues.

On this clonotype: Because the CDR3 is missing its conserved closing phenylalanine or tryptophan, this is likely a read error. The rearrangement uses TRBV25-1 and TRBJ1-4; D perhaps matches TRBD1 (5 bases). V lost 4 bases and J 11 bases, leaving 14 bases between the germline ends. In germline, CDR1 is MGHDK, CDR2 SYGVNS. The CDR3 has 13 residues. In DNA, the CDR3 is TGTGCCAGCAGTGGACAAACGGGGGTGAAACTGTTTCTT. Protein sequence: CASSGQTGVKLFL.

CDR3 in DNA: TGTGCCAGCAGCCAAGACAGGGGCGATACGCAGTATTTT. Its protein is CASSQDRGDTQYF. V is TRBV5-4 and J is TRBJ2-3, with 8 bases matching TRBD1. From germline, CDR1 is SGHNT and CDR2 YYREEE (reference sequence). CDR3 length: 13 residues. J lost 6 bases, V lost 4 bases, and 4 bases had no gene match.

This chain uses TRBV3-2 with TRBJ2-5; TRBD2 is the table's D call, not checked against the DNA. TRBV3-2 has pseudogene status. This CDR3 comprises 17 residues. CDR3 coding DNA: TGTGCCAGCAGCCTCCCCATTGTAGCGGGGGGACTGGGGACCCAGTACTTC. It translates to CASSLPIVAGGLGTQYF.

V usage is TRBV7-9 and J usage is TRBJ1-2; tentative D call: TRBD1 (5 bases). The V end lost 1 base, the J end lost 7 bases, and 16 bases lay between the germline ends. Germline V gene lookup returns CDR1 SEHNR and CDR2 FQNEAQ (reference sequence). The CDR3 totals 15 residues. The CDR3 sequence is CASSLVPHAGGGYTF. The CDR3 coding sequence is TGTGCCAGCAGCTTAGTCCCTCACGCGGGGGGTGGCTACACCTTC.

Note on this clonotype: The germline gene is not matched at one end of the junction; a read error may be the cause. In nucleotides, the CDR3 is TGTGCCAGCAGTTCCCCTGGACGGACTCAAGAGGCCCAGTACTTC. It translates to CASSSPGRTQEAQYF. V usage is TRBV6-5 and J usage is TRBJ2-5; perhaps TRBD2 as D (5 bases). The CDR3 sequence is 15 residues long. Germline loops: CDR1 MNHEY, CDR2 SVGAGI.

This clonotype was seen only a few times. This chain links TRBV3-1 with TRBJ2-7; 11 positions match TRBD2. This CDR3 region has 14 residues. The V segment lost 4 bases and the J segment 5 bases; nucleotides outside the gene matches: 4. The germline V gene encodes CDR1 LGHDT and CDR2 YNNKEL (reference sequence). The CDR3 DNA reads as TGTGCCAGCAGCCTCACTAGCGGGGGCAACGAGCAGTACTTC. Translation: CASSLTSGGNEQYF.

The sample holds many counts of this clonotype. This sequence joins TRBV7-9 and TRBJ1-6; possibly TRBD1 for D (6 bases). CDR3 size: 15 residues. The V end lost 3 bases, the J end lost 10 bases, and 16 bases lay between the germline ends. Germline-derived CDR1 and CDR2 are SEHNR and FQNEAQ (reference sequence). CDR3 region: CASSLAGARSSPLHF. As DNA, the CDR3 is TGTGCCAGCAGCTTGGCAGGGGCGCGGAGCTCACCCCTCCACTTT.

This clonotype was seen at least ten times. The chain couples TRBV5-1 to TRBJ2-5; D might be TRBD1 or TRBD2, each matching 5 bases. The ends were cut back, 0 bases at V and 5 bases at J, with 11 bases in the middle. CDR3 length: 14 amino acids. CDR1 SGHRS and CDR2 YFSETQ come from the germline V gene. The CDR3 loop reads CASSLVGPGETQYF. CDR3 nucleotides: TGCGCCAGCAGCTTGGTGGGGCCGGGGGAGACCCAGTACTTC.

This CDR3 is CASSQRTGGQGYTF. The CDR3, as DNA: TGTGCCAGCAGCCAACGGACAGGGGGGCAAGGCTACACCTTC. The genes are TRBV3-1 and TRBJ1-2, with 10 bases matching TRBD1. The CDR3 covers 14 residues. The germline V gene encodes CDR1 LGHDT and CDR2 YNNKEL (reference sequence). Germline trimming cut 2 bases from V and 8 bases from J; bases unmatched to any gene: 5.

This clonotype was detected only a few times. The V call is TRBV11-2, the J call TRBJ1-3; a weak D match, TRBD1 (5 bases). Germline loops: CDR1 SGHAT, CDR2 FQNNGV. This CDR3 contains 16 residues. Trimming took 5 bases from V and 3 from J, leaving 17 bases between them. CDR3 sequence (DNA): TGTGCCAGCAGCCTGATCAGGGATTTGGATGGAAACACCATATATTTT. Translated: CASSLIRDLDGNTIYF. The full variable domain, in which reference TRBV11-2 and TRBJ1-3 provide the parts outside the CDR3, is EAGVAQSPRYKIIEKRQSVAFWCNPISGHATLYWYQQILGQGPKLLIQFQNNGVVDDSQLPKDRFSAERLKGVDSTLKIQPAKLEDSAVYLCASSLIRDLDGNTIYFGEGSWLTVV.

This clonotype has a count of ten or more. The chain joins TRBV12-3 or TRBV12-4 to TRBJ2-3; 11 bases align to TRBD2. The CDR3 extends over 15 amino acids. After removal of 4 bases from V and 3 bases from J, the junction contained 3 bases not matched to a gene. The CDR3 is CASSSTSGETDTQYF. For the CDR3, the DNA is TGTGCCAGCAGTTCGACTAGCGGGGAGACAGATACGCAGTATTTT.

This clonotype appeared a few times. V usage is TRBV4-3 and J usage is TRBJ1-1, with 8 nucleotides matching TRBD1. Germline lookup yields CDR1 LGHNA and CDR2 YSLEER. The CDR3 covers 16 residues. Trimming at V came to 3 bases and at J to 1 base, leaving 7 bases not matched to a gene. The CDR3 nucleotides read TGCGCCAGCAGCCATTACCCCGGGACAGGGAACACTGAAGCTTTCTTT. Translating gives CASSHYPGTGNTEAFF.

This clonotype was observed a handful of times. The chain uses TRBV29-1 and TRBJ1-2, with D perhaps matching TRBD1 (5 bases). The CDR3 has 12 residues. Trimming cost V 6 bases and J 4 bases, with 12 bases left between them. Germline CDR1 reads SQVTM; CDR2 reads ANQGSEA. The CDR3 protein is CSVSWGSYGYTF. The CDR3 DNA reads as TGCAGCGTCTCATGGGGCTCCTATGGCTACACCTTC. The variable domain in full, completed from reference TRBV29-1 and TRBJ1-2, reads SAVISQKPSRDICQRGTSLTIQCQVDSQVTMMFWYRQQPGQSLTLIATANQGSEATYESGFVIDKFPISRPNLTFSTLTVSNMSPEDSSIYLCSVSWGSYGYTFGSGTRLTVV.

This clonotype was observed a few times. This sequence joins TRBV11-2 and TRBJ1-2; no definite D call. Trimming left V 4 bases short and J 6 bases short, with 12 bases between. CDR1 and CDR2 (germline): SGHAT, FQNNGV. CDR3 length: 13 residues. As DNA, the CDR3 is TGTGCCAGCAGCTCAGACACGATGAATGGCTACACCTTC. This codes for CASSSDTMNGYTF.

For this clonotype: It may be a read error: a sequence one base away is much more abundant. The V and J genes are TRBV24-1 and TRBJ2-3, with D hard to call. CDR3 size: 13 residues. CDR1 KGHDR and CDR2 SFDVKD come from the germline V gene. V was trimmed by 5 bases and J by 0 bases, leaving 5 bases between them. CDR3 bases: TGTGCCACCAGTGTGGGGAGCACAGATACGCAGTATTTT. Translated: CATSVGSTDTQYF.

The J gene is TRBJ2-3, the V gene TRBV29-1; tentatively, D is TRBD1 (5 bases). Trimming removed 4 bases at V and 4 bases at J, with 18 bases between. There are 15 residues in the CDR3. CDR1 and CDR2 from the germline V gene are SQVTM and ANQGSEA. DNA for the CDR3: TGCAGCGTTGGCAGGGATTTTCTAGGCGCAGATACGCAGTATTTT. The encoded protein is CSVGRDFLGADTQYF.

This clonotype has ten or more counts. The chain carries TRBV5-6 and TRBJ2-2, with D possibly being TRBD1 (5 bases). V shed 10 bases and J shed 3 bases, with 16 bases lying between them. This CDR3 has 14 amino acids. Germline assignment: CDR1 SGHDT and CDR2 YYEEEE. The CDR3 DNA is TGTGCCGGGAAGGCAGGGTTCGACACCGGGGAGCTGTTTTTT. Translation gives CAGKAGFDTGELFF.

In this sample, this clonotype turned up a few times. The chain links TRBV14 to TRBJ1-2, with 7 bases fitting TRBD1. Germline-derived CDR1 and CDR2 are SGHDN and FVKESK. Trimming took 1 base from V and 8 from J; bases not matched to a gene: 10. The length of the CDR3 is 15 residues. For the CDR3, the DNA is TGTGCCAGCAGCCAAGTTTGGTACAGGGGAGGAGGCTACACCTTC. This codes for CASSQVWYRGGGYTF.

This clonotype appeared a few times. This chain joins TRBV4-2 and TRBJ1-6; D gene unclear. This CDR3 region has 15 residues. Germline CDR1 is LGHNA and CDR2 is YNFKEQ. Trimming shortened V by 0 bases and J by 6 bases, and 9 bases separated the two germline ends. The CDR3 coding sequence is TGTGCCAGCAGCCAAGAACACAAGTCTAATTCACCCCTCCACTTT. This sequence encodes CASSQEHKSNSPLHF.

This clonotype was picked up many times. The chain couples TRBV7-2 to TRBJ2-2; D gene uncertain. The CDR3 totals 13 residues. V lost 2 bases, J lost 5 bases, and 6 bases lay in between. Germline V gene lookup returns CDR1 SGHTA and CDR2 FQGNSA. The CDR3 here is CASSLNPTGELFF. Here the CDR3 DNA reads TGTGCCAGCAGCTTAAACCCGACCGGGGAGCTGTTTTTT.

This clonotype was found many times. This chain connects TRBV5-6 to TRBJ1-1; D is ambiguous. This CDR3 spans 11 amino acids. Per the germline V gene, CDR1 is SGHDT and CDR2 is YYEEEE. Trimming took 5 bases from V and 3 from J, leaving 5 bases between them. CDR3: CASRRDTEAFF. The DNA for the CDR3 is TGTGCCAGCAGGAGGGACACTGAAGCTTTCTTT.

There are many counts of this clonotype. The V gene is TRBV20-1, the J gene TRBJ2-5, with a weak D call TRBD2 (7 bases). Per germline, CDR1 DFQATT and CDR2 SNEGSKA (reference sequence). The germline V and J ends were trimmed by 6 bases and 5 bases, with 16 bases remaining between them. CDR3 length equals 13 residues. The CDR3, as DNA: TGCAGTGCCGGACGGGGGGCGCGGGAGACCCAGTACTTC. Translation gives CSAGRGARETQYF.

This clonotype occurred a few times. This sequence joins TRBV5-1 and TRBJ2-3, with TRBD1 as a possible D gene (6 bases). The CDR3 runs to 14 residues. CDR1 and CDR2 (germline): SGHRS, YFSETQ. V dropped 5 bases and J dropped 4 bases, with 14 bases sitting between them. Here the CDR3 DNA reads TGCGCCAGCAGGACCGGGACACCCCCAGATACGCAGTATTTT. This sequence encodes CASRTGTPPDTQYF.